The 24 T cell receptor beta chains below all came from one sample that was sequenced in a study of regulatory T cells in long-lasting Graves disease. TCRdb independently ran MiXCR on the reads; one entry per CDR3 protein. The data contain 1,000 to 1,200 distinct CDR3 sequences, 80% to 85% of them singletons. The TCR library was made from RNA extracted from PBMCs. The specimen was peripheral blood mononuclear cells (PBMCs), collected with antithyroid drug treatment, in newly diagnosed or persistent Graves disease (not recorded which). These receptors all come from a woman aged 35-65 years with Graves disease.

The chain is built from TRBV7-2 and TRBJ2-3; D gene ambiguous. This CDR3 is built from 15 residues. The V and J ends lost 2 bases and 3 bases respectively, with 12 bases between them. CDR1 and CDR2 from the germline V gene are SGHTA and FQGNSA. The DNA for the CDR3 is TGTGCCAGCAGCTTAATAACAAGTTTGACAGATACGCAGTATTTT. Translating it yields CASSLITSLTDTQYF.

The chain links TRBV19 to TRBJ1-5, with a weak D call TRBD1 (6 bases). The CDR3 consists of 15 residues. The ends were cut back, 9 bases at V and 1 base at J, with 16 bases in the middle. Germline CDR1 reads LNHDA; CDR2 reads SQIVND (reference sequence). CDR3: CASATGTLSNQPQHF. As DNA, the CDR3 is TGTGCCAGCGCTACAGGGACCCTAAGCAATCAGCCCCAGCATTTT. Variable domain in full (rest from reference TRBV19 and TRBJ1-5): DGGITQSPKYLFRKEGQNVTLSCEQNLNHDAMYWYRQDPGQGLRLIYYSQIVNDFQKGDIAEGYSVSREKKESFPLTVTSAQKNPTAFYLCASATGTLSNQPQHFGDGTRLSIL.

This chain connects TRBV4-2 to TRBJ1-1; D is possibly TRBD1 (6 bases). Germline CDR1 reads LGHNA; CDR2 reads YNFKEQ. The CDR3 covers 15 residues. With 4 bases removed from V and 0 bases from J, the gap between germline ends came to 12 bases. CDR3 DNA: TGTGCCAGCAGCCCCGGGGGGGCAATGAACACTGAAGCTTTCTTT. Translated: CASSPGGAMNTEAFF.

This chain joins TRBV12-3 or TRBV12-4 and TRBJ2-4; D ambiguous. This CDR3 spans 14 amino acids. V lost 7 bases to trimming and J lost 6 bases, with 16 bases between them. The CDR3 is CASTLGLQLNIQYF. CDR3 DNA: TGTGCCAGCACTCTAGGGCTCCAGCTAAACATTCAGTACTTC.

The chain carries TRBV20-1 and TRBJ2-7; no clear D gene. There are 11 residues in the CDR3. The germline CDR1 and CDR2 sequences are DFQATT and SNEGSKA (reference sequence). V lost 8 bases to trimming and J lost 5 bases, with 13 bases between them. CDR3 nucleotides: TGCAGTTCAAAACCCGCCGACGAGCAGTACTTC. It encodes CSSKPADEQYF.

The rearrangement links TRBV12-5 to TRBJ1-1; no firm D call. The CDR3 sequence is 13 residues long. From germline, CDR1 is LGHNT and CDR2 FRNRAP. Trimming removed 7 bases from V and 1 base from J, with 10 bases in between. The CDR3 DNA reads as TGTGCTAGTGCCGCAAGGCAGAACACTGAAGCTTTCTTT. Its protein product is CASAARQNTEAFF. Together with reference TRBV12-5 and TRBJ1-1, the CDR3 gives the full variable domain: DARVTQTPRHKVTEMGQEVTMRCQPILGHNTVFWYRQTMMQGLELLAYFRNRAPLDDSGMPKDRFSAEMPDATLATLKIQPSEPRDSAVYFCASAARQNTEAFFGQGTRLTVV.

Only one count was recorded for this clonotype. The chain carries TRBV4-1 and TRBJ1-2; D is uncertain. Germline CDR1 is MGHRA and CDR2 is YSYEKL. V was pared by 11 bases and J by 6 bases, with 13 bases between. The CDR3 contains 11 residues. CDR3 coding DNA: TGCGCCTCCCGGGCAGGTGATGGCTACACCTTC. Protein sequence: CASRAGDGYTF.

A word on this clonotype: Because the CDR3's place on the DNA is in doubt, the DNA is left out and the CDR3 is given as listed by TCRdb. The genes are TRBV7-5 and TRBJ2-7; the table calls TRBD1, which could not be checked here. TRBV7-5 is classified as a pseudogene. The CDR3 comprises 19 residues, both ends counted. The CDR3 here is CISVSESPVGGRGDYEQYF.

The chain employs TRBV2 and TRBJ1-5; no firm D call. From germline, CDR1 is SNHLY and CDR2 FYNNEI. The CDR3 covers 14 residues. The V gene lost 4 bases and the J gene lost 0 bases, with 7 bases spanning the gap. DNA of the CDR3: TGTGCCAGCAGTGCTGGGCGTAGCAATCAGCCCCAGCATTTT. Residues: CASSAGRSNQPQHF.

The rearrangement links TRBV20-1 to TRBJ2-3, with 11 bases aligning to TRBD2. V lost 6 bases and J lost 0; bases outside the gene matches: 5. CDR3 length: 15 residues. From germline, CDR1 is DFQATT and CDR2 SNEGSKA (reference sequence). The CDR3 here is CSAVGLADSTDTQYF. CDR3 DNA sequence: TGCAGTGCCGTGGGACTAGCGGATAGCACAGATACGCAGTATTTT.

This sequence joins TRBV29-1 and TRBJ2-7; D is possibly TRBD1 (5 bases). Germline V CDR1 and CDR2: SQVTM, ANQGSEA. Trimming pared 8 bases from V and 2 bases from J, leaving 13 bases between. This CDR3 region has 12 residues. CDR3 nucleotides: TGCAGCTCTGGGGCGGCGGCCTACGAGCAGTACTTC. Translating it yields CSSGAAAYEQYF.

The chain uses TRBV18 and TRBJ2-7; weak D call: TRBD1 (6 bases). V lost 2 bases, J lost 3 bases, and 11 bases lay in between. CDR1 and CDR2 (germline): KGHSH, LQKENI. CDR3 length: 14 residues. For the CDR3, the DNA is TGTGCCAGCTCACCAAAACAGGGTGGCTACGAGCAGTACTTC. Its protein product is CASSPKQGGYEQYF.

This clonotype is a singleton in its sample. The genes are TRBV28 and TRBJ1-2; 11 nucleotides agree with TRBD1. J lost 8 bases, V lost 6 bases, and 8 bases had no gene match. Germline CDR1 MDHEN, CDR2 SYDVKM. CDR3 length: 14 amino acids. In DNA, the CDR3 is TGTGCCAGCAGCATGACAGGGACAGGGGGAGGCTACACCTTC. This translates into CASSMTGTGGGYTF.

This sequence joins TRBV2 and TRBJ1-5; no definite D call. This CDR3 comprises 13 residues. Germline V lookup: CDR1 SNHLY, CDR2 FYNNEI. Trimming shortened V by 6 bases and J by 4 bases, and 10 bases separated the two germline ends. The chain's CDR3 is CASRDGKNQPQHF. The CDR3 region has the DNA TGTGCCAGCAGGGACGGAAAAAATCAGCCCCAGCATTTT.

The chain is built from TRBV5-1 and TRBJ2-5; tentative D call: TRBD2 (6 bases). Germline V gives CDR1 SGHRS, CDR2 YFSETQ. The CDR3 sequence is 14 residues long. V was shortened by 4 bases and J by 4 bases, with 14 bases between the two germline ends. The CDR3 region has the DNA TGCGCCAGCAGCCCGGGACTGGAGGGAGAGACCCAGTACTTC. Its translation: CASSPGLEGETQYF.

CDR3 sequence: CASSLTGWQYF. The DNA for the CDR3 is TGTGCCAGCAGTCTGACAGGGTGGCAGTACTTC. This sequence joins TRBV2 and TRBJ2-7; 7 bases align to TRBD1. The V gene end was trimmed by 5 bases and the J gene end by 9 bases; junction bases not matched to a gene: 4. This CDR3 has 11 residues. CDR1 and CDR2 from the germline V gene are SNHLY and FYNNEI. The variable domain in full, with the rest retrieved from reference TRBV2 and TRBJ2-7, is EPEVTQTPSHQVTQMGQEVILRCVPISNHLYFYWYRQILGQKVEFLVSFYNNEISEKSEIFDDQFSVERPDGSNFTLKIRSTKLEDSAMYFCASSLTGWQYFGPGTRLTVT.

The gene calls are TRBV2 and TRBJ2-2; 10 bases fit TRBD1. There are 13 residues in the CDR3. Germline CDR1 and CDR2: SNHLY and FYNNEI. After removal of 7 bases from V and 5 bases from J, the junction contained 1 base not matched to a gene. This chain's CDR3 is CASTGQGTGELFF. CDR3 DNA: TGTGCCAGCACGGGACAGGGGACCGGGGAGCTGTTTTTT. The full variable domain, in which reference TRBV2 and TRBJ2-2 provide the parts outside the CDR3, is EPEVTQTPSHQVTQMGQEVILRCVPISNHLYFYWYRQILGQKVEFLVSFYNNEISEKSEIFDDQFSVERPDGSNFTLKIRSTKLEDSAMYFCASTGQGTGELFFGEGSRLTVL.

V and J are TRBV6-5 and TRBJ2-3; D gene uncertain. Trimming took 5 bases from V and 0 from J, leaving 12 bases between them. The CDR3 extends over 15 amino acids. The V gene's germline CDR1 is MNHEY and CDR2 SVGAGI. The chain's CDR3 is CASSVRELSTDTQYF. The CDR3 nucleotides read TGTGCCAGCAGTGTAAGAGAACTTAGCACAGATACGCAGTATTTT.

The chain combines TRBV19 with TRBJ2-2; 8 nucleotides line up with TRBD1. CDR3 size: 15 residues. V shed 5 bases and J 5 bases; nucleotides not matched to a gene: 7. Germline CDR1 is LNHDA and CDR2 is SQIVND (reference sequence). The CDR3 DNA reads TGTGCCAGTAGTCTGGACAGGGATTGGACCGGGGAGCTGTTTTTT. This sequence encodes CASSLDRDWTGELFF. The whole variable domain, filled in from reference TRBV19 and TRBJ2-2, reads DGGITQSPKYLFRKEGQNVTLSCEQNLNHDAMYWYRQDPGQGLRLIYYSQIVNDFQKGDIAEGYSVSREKKESFPLTVTSAQKNPTAFYLCASSLDRDWTGELFFGEGSRLTVL.

This clonotype was seen a few times. The chain recombines TRBV2 with TRBJ2-2; possibly TRBD2 for D (6 bases). Germline-derived CDR1 and CDR2 are SNHLY and FYNNEI. The CDR3 runs to 15 residues. V was trimmed by 1 base and J by 4 bases, leaving 10 bases between them. CDR3 nucleotide sequence: TGTGCCAGCAGTGAAGGGGGGGAAGGCACCGGGGAGCTGTTTTTT. Protein: CASSEGGEGTGELFF.

This chain joins TRBV12-3 or TRBV12-4 and TRBJ2-7; D assignment may be TRBD1 or TRBD2 (5 bases each). Trimming pared 3 bases from V and 5 bases from J, leaving 8 bases between. This CDR3 has 12 amino acids. CDR3 loop: CASSFGAHEQYF. CDR3 sequence (DNA): TGTGCCAGCAGTTTCGGGGCCCACGAGCAGTACTTC.

The gene calls are TRBV15 and TRBJ2-2, with D unclear. Trimming pared 0 bases from V and 5 bases from J, leaving 4 bases between. CDR1 and CDR2 from the germline V gene are LNHNV and YYDKDF (reference sequence). The CDR3 runs to 13 residues. CDR3 sequence: CATSRDQTGELFF. CDR3 bases: TGTGCCACCAGCAGAGATCAGACCGGGGAGCTGTTTTTT.

The chain recombines TRBV6-1 with TRBJ1-5; D unclear. CDR3 length equals 14 residues. Per the germline V gene, CDR1 is MNHNS and CDR2 is SASEGT. V was trimmed by 8 bases and J by 4 bases, leaving 15 bases between them. The DNA for the CDR3 is TGTGCCAGCTCTGTGGAGCTCTCGAATCAGCCCCAGCATTTT. The encoded protein is CASSVELSNQPQHF.

The chain carries TRBV29-1 and TRBJ1-1; D unclear. The V end lost 7 bases, the J end lost 0 bases, and 6 bases lay between the germline ends. Germline-derived CDR1 and CDR2 are SQVTM and ANQGSEA. This CDR3 comprises 11 residues. Written as DNA, the CDR3 is TGCAGCGCAACCCTGAACACTGAAGCTTTCTTT. Translating it yields CSATLNTEAFF.